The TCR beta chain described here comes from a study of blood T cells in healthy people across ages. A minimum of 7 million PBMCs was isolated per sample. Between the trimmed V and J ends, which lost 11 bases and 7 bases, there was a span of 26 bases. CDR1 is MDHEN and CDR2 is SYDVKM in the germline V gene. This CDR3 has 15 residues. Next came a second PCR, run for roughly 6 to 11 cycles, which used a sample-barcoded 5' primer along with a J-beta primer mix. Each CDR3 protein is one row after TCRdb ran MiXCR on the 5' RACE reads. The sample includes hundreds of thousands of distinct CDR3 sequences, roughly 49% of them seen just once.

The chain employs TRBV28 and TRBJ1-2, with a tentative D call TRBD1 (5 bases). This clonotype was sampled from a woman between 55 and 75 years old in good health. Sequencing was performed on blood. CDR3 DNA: TGTGCCGTACCCCCGCGCTCCAGGGACGGATCTGGCTACACCTTC. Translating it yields CAVPPRSRDGSGYTF.